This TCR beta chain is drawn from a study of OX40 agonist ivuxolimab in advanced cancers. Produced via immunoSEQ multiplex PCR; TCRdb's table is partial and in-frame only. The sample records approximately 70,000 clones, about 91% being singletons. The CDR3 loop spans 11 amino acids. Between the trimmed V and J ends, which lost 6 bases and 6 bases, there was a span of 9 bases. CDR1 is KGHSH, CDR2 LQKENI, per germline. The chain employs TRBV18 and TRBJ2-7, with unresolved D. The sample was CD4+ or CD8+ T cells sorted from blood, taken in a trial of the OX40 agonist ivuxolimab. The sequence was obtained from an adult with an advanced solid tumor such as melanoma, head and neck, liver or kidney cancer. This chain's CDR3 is CASSPDREQYF. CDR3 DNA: TGTGCCAGCTCTCCCGATCGCGAGCAGTACTTC.